This T cell receptor (beta chain) was obtained from a study of T cells in tuberculosis. General study results and limits: Using the GMM-specific repertoire gave nearly 90% accuracy versus approximately 70% with motifs.

Between the trimmed V and J ends, which lost 6 bases and 6 bases, there was a span of 18 bases. Germline lookup yields CDR1 SQVTM and CDR2 ANQGSEA. This CDR3 has 14 amino acids. Data came from immunoSEQ multiplex PCR; TCRdb stores just in-frame clones and leaves some out. This sample has 25,000 to 40,000 clones, with 85% to 95% found just once. Points on this clone: As yet, its antigen is unknown.

The clonotype originates from a donor aged 10 to 29 with latent tuberculosis or without tuberculosis infection. Some clones in this sample may be carry-over from other donors' samples. The specimen sequenced was PBMCs. The genes are TRBV29-1 and TRBJ2-1; tentatively, D is TRBD2 (5 bases). The CDR3 sequence is CSVMPVLVINEQFF. The CDR3 nucleotides read TGCAGCGTGATGCCGGTACTAGTAATCAATGAGCAGTTCTTC.